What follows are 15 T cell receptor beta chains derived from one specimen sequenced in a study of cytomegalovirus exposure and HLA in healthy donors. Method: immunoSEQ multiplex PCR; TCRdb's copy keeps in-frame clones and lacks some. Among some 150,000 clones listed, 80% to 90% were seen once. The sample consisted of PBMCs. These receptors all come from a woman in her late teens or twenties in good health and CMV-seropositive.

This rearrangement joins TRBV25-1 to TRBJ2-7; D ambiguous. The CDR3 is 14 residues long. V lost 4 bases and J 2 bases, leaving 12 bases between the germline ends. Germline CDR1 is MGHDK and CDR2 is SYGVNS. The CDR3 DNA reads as TGTGCCAGCAGTGGCGTGACTGTAGCCTACGAGCAGTACTTC. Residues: CASSGVTVAYEQYF.

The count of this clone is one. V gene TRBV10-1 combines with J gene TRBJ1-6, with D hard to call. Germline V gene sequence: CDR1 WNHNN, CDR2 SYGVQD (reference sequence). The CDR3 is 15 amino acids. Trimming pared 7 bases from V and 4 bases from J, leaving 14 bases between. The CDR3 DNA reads TGCGCCAGCATTTGCGGTACAAGATATAATTCACCCCTCCACTTT. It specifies CASICGTRYNSPLHF.

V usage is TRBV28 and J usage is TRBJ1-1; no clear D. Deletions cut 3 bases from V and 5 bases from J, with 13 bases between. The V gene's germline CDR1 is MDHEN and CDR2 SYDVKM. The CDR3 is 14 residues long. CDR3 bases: TGTGCCAGCAGTTTGAGCAGGTTAAAAACTGAAGCTTTCTTT. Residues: CASSLSRLKTEAFF.

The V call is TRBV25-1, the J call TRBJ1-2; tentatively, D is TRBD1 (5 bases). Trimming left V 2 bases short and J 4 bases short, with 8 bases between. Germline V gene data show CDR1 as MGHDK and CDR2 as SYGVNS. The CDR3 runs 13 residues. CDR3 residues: CASSEGGGYGYTF. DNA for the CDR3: TGTGCCAGCAGTGAAGGGGGGGGCTATGGCTACACCTTC.

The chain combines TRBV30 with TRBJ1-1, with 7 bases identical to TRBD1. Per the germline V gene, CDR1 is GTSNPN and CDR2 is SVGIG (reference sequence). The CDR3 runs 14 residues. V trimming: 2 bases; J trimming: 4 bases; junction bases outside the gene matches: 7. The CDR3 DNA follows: TGTGCCTGGAGTCAAGGGGGCAAGGTCACTGAAGCTTTCTTT. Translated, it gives CAWSQGGKVTEAFF. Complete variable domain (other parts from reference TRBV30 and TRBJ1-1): SQTIHQWPATLVQPVGSPLSLECTVEGTSNPNLYWYRQAAGRGLQLLFYSVGIGQISSEVPQNLSASRPQDRQFILSSKKLLLSDSGFYLCAWSQGGKVTEAFFGQGTRLTVV.

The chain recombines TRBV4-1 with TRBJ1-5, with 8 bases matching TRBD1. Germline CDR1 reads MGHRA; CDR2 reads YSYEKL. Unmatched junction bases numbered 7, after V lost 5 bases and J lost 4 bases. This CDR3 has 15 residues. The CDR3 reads CASSYSDRGNQPQHF. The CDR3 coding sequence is TGCGCCAGCAGCTATAGCGACAGGGGAAATCAGCCCCAGCATTTT.

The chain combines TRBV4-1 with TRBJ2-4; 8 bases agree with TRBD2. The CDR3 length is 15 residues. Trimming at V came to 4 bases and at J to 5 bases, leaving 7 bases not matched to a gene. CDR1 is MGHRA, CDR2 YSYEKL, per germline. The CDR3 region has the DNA TGCGCCAGCAGCCTACGGGGGGGCCGAGAAAACATTCAGTACTTC. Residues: CASSLRGGRENIQYF.

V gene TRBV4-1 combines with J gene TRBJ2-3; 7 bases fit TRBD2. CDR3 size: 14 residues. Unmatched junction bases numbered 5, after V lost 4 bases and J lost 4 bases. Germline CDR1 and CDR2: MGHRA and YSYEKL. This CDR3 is CASSPSGVSDTQYF. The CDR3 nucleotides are TGCGCCAGCAGCCCCAGCGGGGTTTCAGATACGCAGTATTTT.

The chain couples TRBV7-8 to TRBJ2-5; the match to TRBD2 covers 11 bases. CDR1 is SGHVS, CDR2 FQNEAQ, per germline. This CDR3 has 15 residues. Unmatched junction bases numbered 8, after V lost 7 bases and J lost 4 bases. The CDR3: CASTISGGAGETQYF. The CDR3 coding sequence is TGTGCCAGCACCATTAGCGGGGGGGCTGGAGAGACCCAGTACTTC.

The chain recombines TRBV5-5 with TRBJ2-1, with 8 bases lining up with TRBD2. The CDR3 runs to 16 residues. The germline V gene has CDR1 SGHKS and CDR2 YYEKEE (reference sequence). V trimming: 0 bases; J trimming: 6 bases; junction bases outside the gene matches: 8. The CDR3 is CASSLGGLAGFNEQFF. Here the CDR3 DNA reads TGTGCCAGCAGCTTGGGGGGATTAGCGGGATTCAATGAGCAGTTCTTC.

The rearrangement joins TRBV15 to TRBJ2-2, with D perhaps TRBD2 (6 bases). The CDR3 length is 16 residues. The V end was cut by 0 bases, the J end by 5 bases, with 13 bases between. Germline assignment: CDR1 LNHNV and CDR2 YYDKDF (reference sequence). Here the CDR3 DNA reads TGTGCCACCAGCAGAGATCCCCCGACTAGTACCGGGGAGCTGTTTTTT. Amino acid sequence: CATSRDPPTSTGELFF.

This CDR3 is CASSVQGPRVATEAFF. CDR3 coding DNA: TGTGCCAGCAGCGTACAGGGGCCGCGGGTGGCCACTGAAGCTTTCTTT. The chain recombines TRBV7-2 with TRBJ1-1, with 7 bases aligning to TRBD1. The CDR3 contains 16 residues. In germline, CDR1 is SGHTA, CDR2 FQGNSA. Unmatched junction bases numbered 13, after V lost 5 bases and J lost 4 bases. Drawing the rest from reference TRBV7-2 and TRBJ1-1, the complete variable domain is GAGVSQSPSNKVTEKGKDVELRCDPISGHTALYWYRQSLGQGLEFLIYFQGNSAPDKSGLPSDRFSAERTGGSVSTLTIQRTQQEDSAVYLCASSVQGPRVATEAFFGQGTRLTVV.

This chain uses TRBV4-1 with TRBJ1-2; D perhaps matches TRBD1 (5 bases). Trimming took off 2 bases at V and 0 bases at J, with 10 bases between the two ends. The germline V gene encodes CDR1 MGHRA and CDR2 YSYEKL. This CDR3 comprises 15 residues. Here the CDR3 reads CASSQRSGPNYGYTF. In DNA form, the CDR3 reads TGCGCCAGCAGCCAACGGTCAGGGCCTAACTATGGCTACACCTTC.

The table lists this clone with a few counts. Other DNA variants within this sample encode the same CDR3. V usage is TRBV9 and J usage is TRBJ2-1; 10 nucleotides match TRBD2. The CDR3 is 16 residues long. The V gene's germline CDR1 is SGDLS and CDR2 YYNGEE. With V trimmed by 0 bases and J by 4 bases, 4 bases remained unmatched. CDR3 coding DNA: TGTGCCAGCAGCGTAGGTCTAGCGGGGGTATACAATGAGCAGTTCTTC. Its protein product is CASSVGLAGVYNEQFF. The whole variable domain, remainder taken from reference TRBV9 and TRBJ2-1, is DSGVTQTPKHLITATGQRVTLRCSPRSGDLSVYWYQQSLDQGLQFLIQYYNGEERAKGNILERFSAQQFPDLHSELNLSSLELGDSALYFCASSVGLAGVYNEQFFGPGTRLTVL.

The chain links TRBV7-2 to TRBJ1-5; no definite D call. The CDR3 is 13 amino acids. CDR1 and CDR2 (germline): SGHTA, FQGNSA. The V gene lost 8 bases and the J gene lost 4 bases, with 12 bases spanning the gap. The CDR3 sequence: CASQLNGNQPQHF. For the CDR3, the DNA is TGTGCCAGCCAGCTTAACGGGAATCAGCCCCAGCATTTT.